This entry is about one TCR beta chain. This clonotype was seen more than once but under ten times. No much larger clone exists at a distance of one base, and base qualities are not known. According to the study, the label for this sample's treatment or condition signals: live attenuated yellow fever vaccine strain. A standard Ficoll-Paque protocol was used to isolate PBMCs from peripheral blood. With anti-CD3 and anti-CD8 staining plus a dextramer loaded with the yellow fever NS4B epitope peptide, the researchers sorted epitope-specific CD8 T cells. TriZol was used to extract RNA from bulk PBMCs, from CD4 and CD8 fractions, and from dextramer-positive and dextramer-negative fractions. Synthesis of TCR cDNA relied on 5'RACE template switching, a step that introduced a universal primer site along with unique molecular identifiers. Priming of cDNA synthesis was performed from both the TCR alpha and TCR beta constant segments. Two PCR steps were used to amplify libraries, with sample barcodes and sequencing adapters being added in the second step. Sequencing of libraries was performed on Illumina HiSeq 2500 (2x100 bp) or NovaSeq (2x150 bp). In the original analysis: MIGEC was used to demultiplex reads and collapse the reads into UMI consensus sequences, and MiXCR was used for V(D)J alignment. Vaccine-responding clonotypes were defined with edgeR using replicate PBMC samples, requiring FDR below 0.01 and a log2 fold change above 5 up to day 15. Each bulk clonotype received a CD4 or CD8 identity based on whether the sequenced CD4 or CD8 repertoire contained that clonotype at higher abundance. A clonotype counted as NS4B-specific if enriched at least 10-fold in dextramer-positive versus dextramer-negative fractions, with CD4-biased clonotypes left out. The raw public data were reprocessed by TCRdb itself: fastp quality trimming at Q25, MiXCR clonotype calling, in-frame beta chains only. Duplicate CDR3 protein sequences are folded into a single record with the most common DNA and genes. The V and J calls shown here were made by TCRdb, not taken from the authors' results. The sample table holds some 80,000 distinct CDR3 sequences, of which 10% to 15% were seen once. The ten largest clones take up 20% to 25% of the sample.

The sample is drawn from a study of T cells after yellow fever vaccination (dated by TCRdb to the late 2010s). Regarding the research as a whole: The SMART-Seq v4 Ultra Low Input RNA kit was used to prepare libraries from fractions with low cell numbers. The cohort comprised two healthy male donors, one aged 18 to 29 and one aged 30 to 40 years. Bulk TCR alpha and beta repertoires were sequenced longitudinally to track T-cell clones before and after primary and booster YFV17D yellow fever vaccination. Blood samples were taken at several timepoints before and after primary and secondary immunization, and bulk PBMC replicates and cell subsets were isolated. Beyond this particular receptor, the publication reports: After the booster, most of the clones that had expanded following primary vaccination were detected again (approximately 95% of CD4 and 80% to 90% of CD8), which suggests that memory was broadly maintained. FACS-sorted repertoires could contain abundant contaminating clonotypes from the bulk population, so computational filtering was required. The secondary T-cell response was found to be weaker but faster than the primary response, with a peak reached on day 5 rather than on day 15. Only a couple of donors were included in the study, so the extent to which the findings can be generalized is limited. A small share of clonotypes was detected in both CD4 and CD8 compartments, with the overlap likely arising from convergent recombination.

Inclusive of the bounding cysteine and phenylalanine, the CDR3 is 13 residues long. Only the CDR3 portion is preserved as DNA: 39 bases, with reading frame beginning at the first base. The V end loses 2 bases and the J end loses 4 bases, and a stretch of 7 bases separates them. CDR1 MNHEY and CDR2 SVGEGT were looked up in the germline V gene. Sequencing used CD8+ T cells not binding an NS4B(214-222) dextramer, sorted from PBMCs, obtained more than 20 days after the first yellow fever vaccination. Read against the paper, the sample's cell subset or site label means: NS4B epitope dextramer-negative CD8 T cells. The receptor comes from a man younger than 35 who received the YFV17D yellow fever vaccine. The chain is encoded by TRBV6-2 or TRBV6-3 joined to TRBJ2-3; the D gene is not confidently resolved. The CDR3 region has the sequence CASSYRASDTQYF. The DNA is as follows: TGTGCCAGCAGTTACAGGGCCTCAGATACGCAGTATTTT.